This record concerns one T cell receptor (beta chain) sequence. This sample was taken from a study of blood T cell repertoires in COVID-19. The germline V gene encodes CDR1 LNHDA and CDR2 SQIVND (reference sequence). V was pared by 5 bases and J by 5 bases, with 12 bases of the junction left unmatched. The CDR3 consists of 16 residues. Profiled with immunoSEQ multiplex PCR; TCRdb holds only in-frame clones, not every one. This sample has about 150,000 clones, with 76% found just once. Sequences were obtained from peripheral blood. The chain joins TRBV19 to TRBJ1-1, with 9 bases aligning to TRBD1. This receptor was identified in a woman of 80 years or more with acute or convalescent COVID-19. CDR3 amino acids: CASSAQGTGSGTEAFF. CDR3 DNA sequence: TGTGCCAGTAGTGCCCAAGGGACAGGGAGTGGAACTGAAGCTTTCTTT.